The 6 T cell receptor beta chains below were found in one sample sequenced in a study of T cell repertoires in cytomegalovirus infection. Via MiXCR, TCRdb re-called the reads, giving one row per CDR3 protein. The profile shows about 740,000 distinct CDR3 sequences, 35% of them singletons. Sequencing was carried out using PBMCs. These TCRs come from a human donor in good health (CMV status not recorded). Some clones in this sample may be carry-over from other donors' samples.

This clonotype was found a few times. The V gene is TRBV7-9, the J gene TRBJ1-5, with 9 bases that match TRBD1. The germline gives CDR1 SEHNR, CDR2 FQNEAQ (reference sequence). V lost 5 bases and J lost 0; bases outside the gene matches: 11. The CDR3 runs to 18 residues. CDR3 sequence: CASSPGQGRGYSNQPQHF. CDR3 DNA: TGTGCCAGCAGCCCGGGACAGGGAAGGGGATATAGCAATCAGCCCCAGCATTTT.

In its sample, this clonotype was seen a few times. The chain combines TRBV28 with TRBJ2-5, with 10 bases lining up with TRBD2. Germline trimming cut 4 bases from V and 2 bases from J; bases unmatched to any gene: 10. Germline lookup yields CDR1 MDHEN and CDR2 SYDVKM. The CDR3 has 17 amino acids. As DNA, the CDR3 is TGTGCCAGCAGTTCCCCCCGCAGCGGGAGGGGACAAGAGACCCAGTACTTC. Its protein product is CASSSPRSGRGQETQYF.

This clonotype was detected only a few times. The chain links TRBV20-1 to TRBJ1-1; tentative D call: TRBD1 (5 bases). V lost 3 bases to trimming and J lost 1 base, with 15 bases between them. The CDR3 has 15 amino acids. Germline CDR1 DFQATT, CDR2 SNEGSKA (reference sequence). The CDR3 DNA sequence: TGCAGTGCTAGCCACCCACAGGTTGGGAACACTGAAGCTTTCTTT. It codes for CSASHPQVGNTEAFF.

A few counts support this clonotype. This sequence joins TRBV28 and TRBJ1-4; the D is unclear. CDR1 and CDR2 (germline): MDHEN, SYDVKM. Trimming removed 5 bases from V and 8 bases from J, with 15 bases in between. The CDR3 is made up of 14 amino acids. The DNA for the CDR3 is TGTGCCAGCAGTGGGGAGGGTATCAGAGAAAAACTGTTTTTT. Encoded protein: CASSGEGIREKLFF.

This clonotype was picked up a small number of times. The rearrangement links TRBV7-4 to TRBJ2-1, with D perhaps TRBD2 (5 bases). V was trimmed by 4 bases and J by 4 bases, leaving 20 bases between them. Germline CDR1 SGHVT, CDR2 SQSDAQ. This CDR3 is 17 amino acids long. CDR3 nucleotides: TGTGCCAGCAGCTCCAAGATTGAGAGGGCCGTTTACAATGAGCAGTTCTTC. Translation: CASSSKIERAVYNEQFF. The whole variable domain, filled in from reference TRBV7-4 and TRBJ2-1, reads GAGVSQSPRYKVAKRGRDVALRCDSISGHVTLYWYRQTLGQGSEVLTYSQSDAQRDKSGRPSGRFSAERPERSVSTLKIQRTEQGDSAVYLCASSSKIERAVYNEQFFGPGTRLTVL.

The chain carries TRBV20-1 and TRBJ2-7; D assignment may be TRBD1 or TRBD2 (6 bases each). With 4 bases removed from V and 3 bases from J, the gap between germline ends came to 16 bases. Germline loops: CDR1 DFQATT, CDR2 SNEGSKA (reference sequence). The CDR3 totals 14 residues. This CDR3 is CSAIPAGQNYEQYF. For the CDR3, the DNA is TGCAGTGCTATACCGGCGGGACAAAACTACGAGCAGTACTTC.